The rows below give T cell receptor beta chains drawn from one sample of a study of blood T cell repertoires in COVID-19. The table came from immunoSEQ multiplex PCR; TCRdb's copy has only in-frame clones and leaves some out. Of more than 200,000 clones detected, about nine tenths appear once; the ten largest clones hold approximately 6%. Material for sequencing was peripheral blood. Receptors were obtained from a woman in her twenties or thirties with COVID-19, enrolled during active disease. The CDR3 runs from the conserved cysteine through the conserved F or W. The order of the fields is J gene, V gene, D gene, CDR3 length, CDR3 protein, CDR3 DNA. D genes are given only for firm matches.

TRBJ1-2 | TRBV6-5 | TRBD1 | 14 | CASNALGGGDGYTF | TGTGCCAGCAACGCCTTAGGGGGCGGCGATGGCTACACCTTC
TRBJ2-5 | TRBV27 | - | 14 | CASSLAGRGETQYF | TGTGCCAGCAGTTTAGCGGGGAGGGGGGAGACCCAGTACTTC
TRBJ2-2 | TRBV7-9 | - | 15 | CASSLFGKNTGELFF | TGTGCCAGCAGCTTATTCGGGAAGAACACCGGGGAGCTGTTTTTT
TRBJ1-1 | TRBV11-3 | - | 14 | CASSPGGSNTEAFF | TGTGCCAGCAGCCCGGGGGGGTCGAACACTGAAGCTTTCTTT
TRBJ2-1 | TRBV14 | TRBD1 | 18 | CASSQGIGRGDRSLGQFF | TGTGCCAGCAGCCAAGGAATAGGTCGAGGGGACAGGTCCCTCGGGCAGTTCTTC
TRBJ1-1 | TRBV6-1 | - | 16 | CASSEVSVYRPPGAFF | TGTGCCAGCAGTGAGGTGTCAGTTTACAGACCCCCAGGGGCTTTCTTT
TRBJ1-1 | TRBV19 | - | 14 | CASRSQEGYTEAFF | TGTGCCAGTAGATCGCAGGAGGGGTACACTGAAGCTTTCTTT
TRBJ1-3 | TRBV2 | - | 16 | CASSEGRGYSGNTIYF | TGTGCCAGCAGCGAGGGGAGGGGATACTCTGGAAACACCATATATTTT
TRBJ1-2 | TRBV10-2 | TRBD1 | 15 | CASSDLQGWGYGYTF | TGCGCCAGCAGTGACCTACAGGGGTGGGGCTATGGCTACACCTTC
TRBJ1-1 | TRBV6-5 | TRBD1 | 13 | CASIDRVNTEAFF | TGTGCCAGCATAGACAGGGTGAACACTGAAGCTTTCTTT
TRBJ2-2 | TRBV5-4 | - | 14 | CASSLRGGTGELFF | TGTGCCAGCAGCTTGAGGGGGGGGACCGGGGAGCTGTTTTTT
TRBJ1-1 | TRBV11-2 | TRBD1 | 15 | CASSLGQGLNTEAFF | TGTGCCAGCAGCTTAGGACAGGGACTGAACACTGAAGCTTTCTTT
TRBJ2-1 | TRBV6-2/TRBV6-3 | TRBD2 | 18 | CASSWTSGRSSSYNEQFF | TGTGCCAGCAGTTGGACTAGCGGGAGGTCCTCCTCCTACAATGAGCAGTTCTTC
TRBJ1-2 | TRBV7-9 | TRBD1 | 16 | CASSRPGTGGNYGYTF | TGTGCCAGCAGCCGACCCGGGACAGGGGGAAACTATGGCTACACCTTC
TRBJ2-6 | TRBV4-3 | - | 18 | CASSHRRDTGSGANVLTF | TGCGCCAGCAGCCATCGCCGGGACACCGGCTCTGGGGCCAACGTCCTGACTTTC
TRBJ2-3 | TRBV11-2 | TRBD1 | 16 | CASSSPRDRSGFTQYF | TGTGCCAGCAGCTCGCCCCGGGACAGGAGTGGATTTACGCAGTATTTT
TRBJ2-3 | TRBV11-3 | TRBD1 | 15 | CASSPGDSWADTQYF | TGTGCCAGCAGCCCTGGGGACAGCTGGGCAGATACGCAGTATTTT
TRBJ2-5 | TRBV27 | - | 14 | CASSLSTTGETQYF | TGTGCCAGCAGTTTATCTACCACCGGAGAGACCCAGTACTTC
TRBJ2-3 | TRBV28 | TRBD2 | 16 | CASSLRARDYTDTQYF | TGTGCCAGCAGTTTAAGGGCCCGGGACTACACAGATACGCAGTATTTT
TRBJ1-4 | TRBV4-3 | TRBD1 | 16 | CASSHNYRGRNEKLFF | TGCGCCAGCAGCCACAACTACAGGGGCCGAAATGAAAAACTGTTTTTT
TRBJ1-4 | TRBV6-1 | TRBD1 | 16 | CASSAGTGAANEKLFF | TGTGCCAGCAGTGCCGGTACAGGGGCGGCTAATGAAAAACTGTTTTTT
TRBJ1-2 | TRBV7-2 | TRBD1 | 16 | CASTQSWTGAIYGYTF | TGTGCCAGCACCCAAAGTTGGACAGGGGCGATCTATGGCTACACCTTC
TRBJ1-3 | TRBV18 | - | 15 | CASSPAGSSGNTIYF | TGTGCCAGCTCACCCGCCGGTAGCTCTGGAAACACCATATATTTT
TRBJ2-2 | TRBV4-1 | TRBD1 | 20 | CASSERPDRTRQGNTGELFF | TGCGCCAGCAGCGAAAGACCGGACAGGACCCGCCAAGGGAACACCGGGGAGCTGTTTTTT